Listed below are T cell receptor beta chains from one sample, sequenced in a study of graft-versus-host responses after intestinal transplantation. These receptors have no identified antigens. TCRdb's copy holds only in-frame clones and misses some; the assay was immunoSEQ multiplex PCR. Here the sample spans some 90,000 clones, under 95% being singletons. The specimen was unstimulated CD8+ T cells sorted from spleen or lymph node cells, collected before intestinal transplant. The receptors were sampled from a human donor who received an intestinal transplant. Both conserved end residues are part of each CDR3. The order of the fields is V gene, D gene, CDR3 protein. D genes are given only for firm matches.

TRBV11-2 . CASSLGGVEQYF
TRBV21-1 . CASSKGVWTVPLEAFF
TRBV4-1 TRBD2 CASSHQLAGGTSYEQYF
TRBV19 . CASRVWGNEDGYTF
TRBV13 . CASSAVGEQFF
TRBV28 . CASSFAVNYGYTF
TRBV27 . CASSPMTENTGELFF
TRBV14 . CASSHPRGGTYEQYF
TRBV30 TRBD2 CAWSVAGAGELFF
TRBV9 . CASSSSLKGNSLYNEQFF
TRBV27 TRBD1 CASSGLSFRGLVEQFF
TRBV7-2 . CASSSIAPGSRISPLHF
TRBV9 . CASSVRTDQETQYF
TRBV6-6 . CASSYISSKETQYF
TRBV6-5 . CASSGSSYNEQFF
TRBV29-1 . CSVEGAGDGTTNEKLFF
TRBV27 . CASSFWRGSYNEQFF
TRBV6-6 . CASSYSPEEQFF